The 13 T cell receptor beta chains presented below share a single source sample, sequenced in a study of blood T cell repertoires in COVID-19. Clones were read by immunoSEQ multiplex PCR, and TCRdb kept only the in-frame ones, dropping some. The sample has some 80,000 clones; roughly 80% are singletons. Specimen: peripheral blood. The source of these receptors is a human donor in a cohort sampled during active COVID-19.

V and J are TRBV30 and TRBJ1-4, with TRBD1 identical over 9 bases. V dropped 4 bases and J dropped 3; count of bases not matched to a gene: 9. The CDR3 covers 16 residues. Per germline, CDR1 GTSNPN and CDR2 SVGIG (reference sequence). This CDR3 is CAWTPGQGTSNEKLFF. The CDR3 DNA sequence: TGTGCCTGGACCCCCGGACAGGGGACTTCTAATGAAAAACTGTTTTTT.

The rearrangement joins TRBV7-9 to TRBJ2-7; D remains ambiguous. The ends were cut back, 5 bases at V and 5 bases at J, with 10 bases in the middle. This CDR3 has 12 residues. The V gene's germline CDR1 is SEHNR and CDR2 FQNEAQ (reference sequence). CDR3 in amino acids: CASSLEADEQYF. CDR3 DNA sequence: TGTGCCAGCAGCCTCGAGGCCGACGAGCAGTACTTC.

CDR3: CASSYPRTGGLENIQYF. CDR3 DNA sequence: TGTGCCAGCAGTTACCCTCGAACAGGGGGCCTGGAAAACATTCAGTACTTC. The chain is built from TRBV6-2 or TRBV6-3 and TRBJ2-4, with TRBD1 identical over 9 bases. CDR3 length equals 17 residues. V lost 2 bases to trimming and J lost 5 bases; unmatched junction nucleotides: 10. Germline V CDR1 and CDR2: MNHEY, SVGEGT.

V and J are TRBV11-2 and TRBJ2-3, with TRBD2 matching 9 bases. V was pared by 0 bases and J by 6 bases, with 13 bases of the junction left unmatched. CDR1 is SGHAT, CDR2 FQNNGV, per germline. The CDR3 sequence is 18 residues long. In DNA form, the CDR3 reads TGTGCCAGCAGCTTAGATCTTAGTAGCGGGAGCCCTGATGATACGCAGTATTTT. This gives the protein CASSLDLSSGSPDDTQYF.

This rearrangement joins TRBV11-3 to TRBJ2-3, with a possible D match to TRBD2 (7 bases). The CDR3 spans 15 residues. Germline-derived CDR1 and CDR2 are SGHNT and YENEEA. Trimming took 5 bases from V and 0 from J, leaving 12 bases between them. CDR3 region: CASSAQGLSTDTQYF. CDR3 nucleotide sequence: TGTGCCAGCAGCGCACAGGGACTAAGCACAGATACGCAGTATTTT.

The V gene is TRBV6-5, the J gene TRBJ1-3, with unresolved D. CDR3 length: 13 amino acids. From germline, CDR1 is MNHEY and CDR2 SVGAGI. V lost 6 bases to trimming and J lost 8 bases, with 14 bases between them. CDR3 region: CASRPRELDTIYF. In DNA form, the CDR3 reads TGTGCCAGCAGACCCCGGGAGTTGGACACCATATATTTT.

The chain links TRBV3-1 (or the pseudogene TRBV3-2) to TRBJ2-5; the match to TRBD2 covers 16 bases. Trimming cost V 0 bases and J 6 bases; bases outside gene matches: 10. This CDR3 region has 19 residues. Germline values: CDR1 LGHDT, CDR2 YNNKEL (reference sequence). In nucleotides, the CDR3 is TGTGCCAGCAGCCAAGAGCCGGGGACTAGCGGGAGGGCCAGGAAGACCCAGTACTTC. It encodes CASSQEPGTSGRARKTQYF.

This sequence joins TRBV7-3 and TRBJ2-1; 10 bases are a match to TRBD1. The V and J ends lost 4 bases and 6 bases, in that order; junction bases with no gene match: 3. Germline V CDR1 and CDR2: SGHTA, FQGTGA. The CDR3 runs 14 residues. CDR3 DNA sequence: TGTGCCAGCAGCTCCGGGACAGGGGTCAATGAGCAGTTCTTC. Its translation: CASSSGTGVNEQFF.

This sequence joins TRBV19 and TRBJ2-1; a weak D match, TRBD1 (5 bases). The V end was cut by 2 bases, the J end by 7 bases, with 9 bases between. From germline, CDR1 is LNHDA and CDR2 SQIVND (reference sequence). The CDR3 runs 13 residues. For the CDR3, the DNA is TGTGCCAGTAGTATAATCAGGGCGAATGAGCAGTTCTTC. Translating gives CASSIIRANEQFF.

This sequence joins TRBV7-2 and TRBJ1-6; 9 bases agree with TRBD1. Germline V gives CDR1 SGHTA, CDR2 FQGNSA. The CDR3 extends over 17 amino acids. J was trimmed by 6 bases and V by 2 bases; bases with no gene match: 8. CDR3 nucleotide sequence: TGTGCCAGCAGCTTACGATCCGGGACAGGGAGTAATTCACCCCTCCACTTT. Its protein product is CASSLRSGTGSNSPLHF.

This chain joins TRBV6-1 and TRBJ2-1; TRBD2 is a possible D gene (5 bases). Between the trimmed V and J ends, which lost 4 bases and 0 bases, there was a span of 13 bases. The CDR3 consists of 16 residues. Germline lookup yields CDR1 MNHNS and CDR2 SASEGT. As DNA, the CDR3 is TGTGCCAGCAGTGTTGTGGGGAGTGGCTCCTACAATGAGCAGTTCTTC. Translation gives CASSVVGSGSYNEQFF.

The chain links TRBV2 to TRBJ2-2; D possibly corresponds to TRBD2 (5 bases). Germline-derived CDR1 and CDR2 are SNHLY and FYNNEI. Trimming shortened V by 5 bases and J by 2 bases, and 9 bases separated the two germline ends. The length of the CDR3 is 14 residues. CDR3 residues: CASSWELNTGELFF. CDR3 nucleotide sequence: TGTGCCAGCAGTTGGGAGCTAAACACCGGGGAGCTGTTTTTT.

This clone was observed once. An end of the junction does not agree with germline; a read error may underlie this. The rearrangement links TRBV7-7 to TRBJ2-1, with D maybe TRBD2 (7 bases). The CDR3 is made up of 15 amino acids. Germline loops: CDR1 SSHAT, CDR2 FNYEAQ (reference sequence). CDR3 nucleotides: TGTGCTAGCAGCTTGGCTAGGGGGGGGCGGGGGGAGCAGTTCTTC. This sequence encodes CASSLARGGRGEQFF. The full variable domain, with the rest looked up from reference TRBV7-7 and TRBJ2-1, is GAGVSQSPRYKVTKRGQDVTLRCDPISSHATLYWYQQALGQGPEFLTYFNYEAQPDKSGLPSDRFSAERPEGSISTLTIQRTEQRDSAMYRCASSLARGGRGEQFFGPGTRLTVL.